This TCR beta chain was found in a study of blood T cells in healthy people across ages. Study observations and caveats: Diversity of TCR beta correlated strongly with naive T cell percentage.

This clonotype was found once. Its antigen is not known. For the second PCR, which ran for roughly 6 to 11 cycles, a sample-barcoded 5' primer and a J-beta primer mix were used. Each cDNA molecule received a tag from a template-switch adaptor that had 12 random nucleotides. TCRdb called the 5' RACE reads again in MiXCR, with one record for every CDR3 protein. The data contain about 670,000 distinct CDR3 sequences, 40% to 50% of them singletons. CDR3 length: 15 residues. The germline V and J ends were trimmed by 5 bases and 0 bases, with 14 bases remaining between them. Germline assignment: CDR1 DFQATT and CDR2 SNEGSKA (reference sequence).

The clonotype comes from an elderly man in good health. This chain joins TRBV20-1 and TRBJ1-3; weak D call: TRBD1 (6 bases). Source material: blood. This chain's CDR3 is CSAQTGQDSGNTIYF. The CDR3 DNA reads TGCAGTGCTCAGACAGGCCAGGACTCTGGAAACACCATATATTTT.